This T cell receptor beta chain was obtained from a study of blood T cells in healthy people across ages. It was with a sample-barcoded 5' primer and a J-beta primer mix that a second PCR of roughly 7 to 11 cycles was run. TCRdb itself ran the 5' RACE reads through MiXCR, one entry per CDR3 protein. The sample yields over 300,000 distinct CDR3 sequences, approximately 47% seen once. Regarding this clonotype: Its antigen is currently unknown.

Trimming took 5 bases from V and 4 from J, leaving 15 bases between them. The CDR3 runs 15 residues. The germline gives CDR1 MNHEY, CDR2 SVGEGT. Study conclusions and caveats: There were more naive CD4+ cells and higher diversity in long-lived donors than in aged donors.

Sequenced sample: blood. The chain recombines TRBV6-2 or TRBV6-3 with TRBJ2-1; a weak D match, TRBD1 (6 bases). This clonotype was sampled from a man aged 60-69 years in good health. In DNA, the CDR3 is TGTGCCAGCAGTCGTAACAGGGTAGTATACAATGAGCAGTTCTTC. It codes for CASSRNRVVYNEQFF.